Below, one TCR beta chain is given with its context. This record comes from a study of T cell changes during pregnancy in multiple sclerosis. Produced via immunoSEQ multiplex PCR; TCRdb's table is partial and in-frame only. The sample shows about 100,000 clones, approximately 94% of them seen only once. The V end lost 2 bases, the J end lost 0 bases, and 11 bases lay between the germline ends. This CDR3 is 15 amino acids long. The germline V gene encodes CDR1 MNHEY and CDR2 SMNVEV (reference sequence). This TCR was recovered from a female donor with multiple sclerosis, enrolled in a pregnancy study. Here the sequenced sample was peripheral blood, taken before pregnancy. This chain links TRBV27 with TRBJ2-7; D gene ambiguous. CDR3 in amino acids: CASSLMAASSYEQYF. Here the CDR3 DNA reads TGTGCCAGCAGTTTAATGGCAGCTAGCTCCTACGAGCAGTACTTC.